This TCR beta chain was recovered during a study of T cells after yellow fever vaccination. MiXCR, applied by TCRdb to the 5' RACE reads, yields one record per CDR3 protein. The sample contains 110,000 to 150,000 distinct CDR3 sequences, about 6.9% of which appear only once. Many counts were recorded for this clonotype. The V gene's germline CDR1 is SGHDT and CDR2 YYEEEE. This CDR3 has 14 residues. J gave up 3 bases and V 4 bases, and 6 bases lay outside the gene matches. This sample comprised CD4+ T cells sorted from PBMCs, obtained 10 days after the yellow fever booster vaccination. J is TRBJ2-5 and V is TRBV5-6, with TRBD2 matching 7 bases. The sequence derives from a man aged 25 to 40 who received the YFV17D yellow fever vaccine. The CDR3 DNA follows: TGTGCCAGCAGCACCGGCCTAGCGGAAGAGACCCAGTACTTC. The encoded protein is CASSTGLAEETQYF.